Listed here are 6 T cell receptor beta chains from one sample, sequenced in a study of blood T cell repertoires in COVID-19. Only in-frame clones appear in the TCRdb table, and some are missing; sequencing was by immunoSEQ multiplex PCR. The repertoire holds roughly 140,000 clones, with 80% to 90% as singletons. The sample taken for sequencing was peripheral blood. The receptors here all came from a man aged 65 to 85 with acute or convalescent COVID-19.

This chain joins TRBV19 and TRBJ2-7; 13 positions match TRBD2. Germline V CDR1 and CDR2: LNHDA, SQIVND (reference sequence). The CDR3 runs 17 residues. V shed 1 base, J shed 4 bases, and the junction held 7 bases outside the gene matches. The CDR3 DNA is TGTGCCAGTAGTATAGGACTAGCGGGAGGATTGGCGTACGAGCAGTACTTC. Translation gives CASSIGLAGGLAYEQYF.

The J gene is TRBJ2-7, the V gene TRBV28, with 10 bases that match TRBD1. The CDR3 has 13 residues. The J segment lost 4 bases and the V segment lost 7 bases, leaving 4 bases of the junction unmatched. CDR1 and CDR2 (germline): MDHEN, SYDVKM. This CDR3 reads CASIGTGEYEQYF. The CDR3 DNA reads as TGTGCCAGCATCGGGACAGGGGAGTACGAGCAGTACTTC.

The chain links TRBV5-1 to TRBJ2-2, with D possibly TRBD2 on 7 matching bases. Germline CDR1 reads SGHRS; CDR2 reads YFSETQ. CDR3 size: 15 residues. Deletions cut 5 bases from V and 6 bases from J, with 17 bases between. DNA of the CDR3: TGCGCCAGCAGTTGGGCTCAAGGGGGGGCCGGGGAGCTGTTTTTT. Translating it yields CASSWAQGGAGELFF.

The CDR3 nucleotides read TGTGCCAGCAGCGTGACGGACAGGCCCGCGGGTACCGGGGAGCTGTTTTTT. Protein product: CASSVTDRPAGTGELFF. The gene calls are TRBV9 and TRBJ2-2, with 7 bases fitting TRBD1. The CDR3 sequence is 17 residues long. The germline gives CDR1 SGDLS, CDR2 YYNGEE. The V gene end was trimmed by 2 bases and the J gene end by 5 bases; junction bases not matched to a gene: 12.

The V and J genes are TRBV24-1 and TRBJ2-1, with D maybe TRBD2 (6 bases). The V end was cut by 7 bases, the J end by 5 bases, with 14 bases between. This CDR3 spans 14 amino acids. Germline V gene data show CDR1 as KGHDR and CDR2 as SFDVKD. The CDR3 spells CATSPTSTNNEQFF. As DNA, the CDR3 is TGTGCCACCAGCCCGACTAGTACGAACAATGAGCAGTTCTTC.

The chain uses TRBV9 and TRBJ2-1; 7 bases are shared with TRBD2. CDR1 and CDR2 from the germline V gene are SGDLS and YYNGEE. The junction had 6 bases not matched to a gene; V was cut back by 0 bases and J by 9 bases. The CDR3 sequence is 14 residues long. In DNA, the CDR3 is TGTGCCAGCAGCGTAGAGGCGGGAGAGCGTGAGCAGTTCTTC. This gives the protein CASSVEAGEREQFF.